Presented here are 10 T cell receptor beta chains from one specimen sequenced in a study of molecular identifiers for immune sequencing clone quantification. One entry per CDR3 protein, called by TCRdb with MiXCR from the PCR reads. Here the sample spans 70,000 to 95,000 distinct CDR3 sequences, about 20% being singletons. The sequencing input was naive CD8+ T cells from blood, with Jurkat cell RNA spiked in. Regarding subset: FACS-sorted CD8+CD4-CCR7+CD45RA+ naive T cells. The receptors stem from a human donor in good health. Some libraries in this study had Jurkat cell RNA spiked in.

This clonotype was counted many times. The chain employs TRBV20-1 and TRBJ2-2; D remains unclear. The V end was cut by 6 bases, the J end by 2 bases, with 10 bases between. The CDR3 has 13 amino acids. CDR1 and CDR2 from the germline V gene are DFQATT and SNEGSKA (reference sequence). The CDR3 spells CSANPGNTGELFF. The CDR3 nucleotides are TGCAGTGCCAACCCAGGAAACACCGGGGAGCTGTTTTTT.

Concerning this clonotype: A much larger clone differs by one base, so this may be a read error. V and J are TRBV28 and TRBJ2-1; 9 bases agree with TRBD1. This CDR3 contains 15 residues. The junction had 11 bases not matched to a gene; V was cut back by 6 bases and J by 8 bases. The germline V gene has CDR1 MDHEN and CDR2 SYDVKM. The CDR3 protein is CASRLTGGAWDEQFF. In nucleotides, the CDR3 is TGTGCCAGCAGGTTAACAGGGGGCGCATGGGATGAGCAGTTCTTC.

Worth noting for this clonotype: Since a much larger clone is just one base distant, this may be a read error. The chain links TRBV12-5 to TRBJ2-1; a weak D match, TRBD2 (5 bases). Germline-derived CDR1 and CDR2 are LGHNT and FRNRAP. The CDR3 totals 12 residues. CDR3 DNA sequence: TGTACTAGTGCCCTTAGCTTGAGTGAGCAGTTCTTC. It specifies CTSALSLSEQFF.

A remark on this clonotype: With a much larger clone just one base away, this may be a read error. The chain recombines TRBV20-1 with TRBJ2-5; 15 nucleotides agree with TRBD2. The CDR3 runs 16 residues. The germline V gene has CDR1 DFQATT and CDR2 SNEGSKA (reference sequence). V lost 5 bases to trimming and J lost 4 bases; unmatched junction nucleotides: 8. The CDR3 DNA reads TGCAGTGCTGAGGGACTAGCGGGAGGTTGGCGAGAGACCCAGTACTTC. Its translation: CSAEGLAGGWRETQYF.

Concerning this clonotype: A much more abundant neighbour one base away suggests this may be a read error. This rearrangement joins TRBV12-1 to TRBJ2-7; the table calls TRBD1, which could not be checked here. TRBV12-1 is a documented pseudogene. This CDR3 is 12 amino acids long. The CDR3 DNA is TGTGCCAGCAGCCCCGAGGGGTGCGAGCAGTACTTC. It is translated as CASSPEGCEQYF.

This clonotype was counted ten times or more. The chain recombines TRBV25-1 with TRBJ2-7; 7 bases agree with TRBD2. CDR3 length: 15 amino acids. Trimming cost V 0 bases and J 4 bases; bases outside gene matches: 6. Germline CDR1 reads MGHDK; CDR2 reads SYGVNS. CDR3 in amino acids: CASSEYAGVAYEQYF. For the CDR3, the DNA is TGTGCCAGCAGTGAATACGCGGGAGTGGCGTACGAGCAGTACTTC.

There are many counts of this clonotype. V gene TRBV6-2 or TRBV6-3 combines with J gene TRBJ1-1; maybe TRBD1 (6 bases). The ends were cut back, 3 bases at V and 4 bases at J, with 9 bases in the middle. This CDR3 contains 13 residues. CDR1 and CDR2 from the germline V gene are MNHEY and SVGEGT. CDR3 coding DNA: TGTGCCAGCAGTTATGGAGGGGGCACTGAAGCTTTCTTT. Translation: CASSYGGGTEAFF.

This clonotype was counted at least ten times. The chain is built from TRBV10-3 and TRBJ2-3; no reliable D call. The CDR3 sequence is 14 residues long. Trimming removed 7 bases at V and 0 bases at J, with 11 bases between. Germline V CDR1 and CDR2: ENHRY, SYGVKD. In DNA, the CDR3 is TGTGCCATCAATAGAAAGTCAAGCACAGATACGCAGTATTTT. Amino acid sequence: CAINRKSSTDTQYF.

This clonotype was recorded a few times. The CDR3 loop is CASSLAPGNYEQYF. The CDR3 nucleotides are TGCGCCAGCAGCTTGGCCCCAGGGAACTACGAGCAGTACTTC. The chain carries TRBV5-1 and TRBJ2-7; D is possibly TRBD1 (5 bases). CDR3 size: 14 residues. Trimming stripped 0 bases from V and 3 bases from J, with 10 bases between. The germline gives CDR1 SGHRS, CDR2 YFSETQ.

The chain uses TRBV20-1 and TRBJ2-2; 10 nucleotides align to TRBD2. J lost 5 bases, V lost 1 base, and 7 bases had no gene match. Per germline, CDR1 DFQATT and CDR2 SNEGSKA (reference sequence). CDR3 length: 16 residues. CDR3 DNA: TGCAGTGCTAGAGGAGGTAGCGGGGGGCATACCGGGGAGCTGTTTTTT. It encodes CSARGGSGGHTGELFF.